These 3 T cell receptor beta chains came from one sample sequenced in a study of ipilimumab plus nivolumab after autologous stem cell transplantation. This table comes from immunoSEQ multiplex PCR, and its TCRdb copy is limited to in-frame clones, with some not included. Here the sample spans over 75,000 clones, nearly 85% being singletons. Specimen: PBMCs, collected in a trial of ipilimumab plus nivolumab as post-transplant consolidation. The receptors come from a male donor with diffuse large B-cell lymphoma.

This clone was recorded a few times. The CDR3 coding sequence is TGTGCCAGCAGTCGGGACAGACAAGAGACCCAGTACTTC. Translated, it gives CASSRDRQETQYF. The chain is built from TRBV9 and TRBJ2-5; TRBD1 matches 7 bases. V shed 5 bases, J shed 2 bases, and the junction held 3 bases outside the gene matches. Per the germline V gene, CDR1 is SGDLS and CDR2 is YYNGEE. The CDR3 extends over 13 amino acids.

Here the CDR3 DNA reads TGCGCCAGCAGTGGGGCCGTCGGGGGGCCCCCCCGCACAGATACGCAGTATTTT. Translated, it gives CASSGAVGGPPRTDTQYF. The chain recombines TRBV10-2 with TRBJ2-3, with a weak D call TRBD2 (7 bases). The CDR3 contains 18 residues. CDR1 is WSHSY, CDR2 SAAADI, per germline. V was clipped by 4 bases and J by 1 base, with 21 bases between them.

Here the CDR3 DNA reads TGTGCCAGCAGTTGGGCAGGGGTCACTGAAGCTTTCTTT. Translated: CASSWAGVTEAFF. The chain employs TRBV27 and TRBJ1-1, with D tentatively TRBD1 (6 bases). From germline, CDR1 is MNHEY and CDR2 SMNVEV (reference sequence). Trimming took 4 bases from V and 4 from J, leaving 10 bases between them. The CDR3 has 13 amino acids.